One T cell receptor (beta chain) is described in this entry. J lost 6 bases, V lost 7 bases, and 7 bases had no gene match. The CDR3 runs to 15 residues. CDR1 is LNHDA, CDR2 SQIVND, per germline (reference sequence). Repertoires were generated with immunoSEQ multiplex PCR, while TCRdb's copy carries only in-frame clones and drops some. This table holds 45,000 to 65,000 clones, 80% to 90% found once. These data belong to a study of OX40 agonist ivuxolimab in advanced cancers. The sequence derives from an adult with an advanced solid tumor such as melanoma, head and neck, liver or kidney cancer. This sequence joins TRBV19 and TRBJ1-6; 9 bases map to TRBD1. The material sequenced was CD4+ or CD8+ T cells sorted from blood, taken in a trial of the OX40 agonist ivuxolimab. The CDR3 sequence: CASTVTGGTNSPLHF. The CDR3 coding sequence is TGTGCCAGTACCGTGACAGGGGGGACTAATTCACCCCTCCACTTT.